The 30 T cell receptor beta chains below come from one sample, sequenced in a study of shared clonotypes between healthy human individuals. Method: immunoSEQ multiplex PCR; TCRdb's copy keeps in-frame clones and lacks some. The table shows roughly 2.5 million clones, with approximately 90% occurring only once. Sequenced: naive CD4+ T cells sorted from blood. Subset of the sample: CD45RA+ positively selected. The receptors were sampled from a man aged 18 to 35 in good health.

The chain uses TRBV11-2 and TRBJ2-7, with 7 positions matching TRBD1. Germline V gene lookup returns CDR1 SGHAT and CDR2 FQNNGV. The CDR3 is made up of 15 amino acids. V lost 0 bases, J lost 4 bases, and 6 bases stayed unmatched. The CDR3, as DNA: TGTGCCAGCAGCTTAGAACAGGGACAGCTTTACGAGCAGTACTTC. Protein sequence: CASSLEQGQLYEQYF.

V is TRBV9 and J is TRBJ2-7; D may be TRBD1 or TRBD2 (6 bases each). The CDR3 runs 15 residues. The germline gives CDR1 SGDLS, CDR2 YYNGEE. V lost 0 bases and J lost 5, with 15 bases in between. In DNA, the CDR3 is TGTGCCAGCAGCGTAGGGGGGGACATTGGGAACGAGCAGTACTTC. Amino acid sequence: CASSVGGDIGNEQYF.

This chain joins TRBV11-2 and TRBJ2-7; 9 nucleotides line up with TRBD2. CDR1 and CDR2 from the germline V gene are SGHAT and FQNNGV. Trimming removed 5 bases from V and 3 bases from J; junction bases left unmatched: 5. The CDR3 consists of 14 residues. The CDR3 here is CASSRSSGSYEQYF. DNA for the CDR3: TGTGCCAGCAGCCGTAGTAGCGGGAGCTACGAGCAGTACTTC.

The chain combines TRBV15 with TRBJ2-7, with 8 nucleotides matching TRBD1. Trimming cost V 2 bases and J 7 bases; bases outside gene matches: 10. The CDR3 has 15 residues. Per the germline V gene, CDR1 is LNHNV and CDR2 is YYDKDF (reference sequence). DNA of the CDR3: TGTGCCACCAGCAGACCAGACAGGGGTAAGCGGGAGCAGTACTTC. As protein: CATSRPDRGKREQYF.

This chain links TRBV18 with TRBJ2-1; TRBD1 or TRBD2 may be the D gene (5 bases each). This CDR3 region has 16 residues. The V and J ends lost 2 bases and 8 bases respectively, with 19 bases between them. Germline lookup yields CDR1 KGHSH and CDR2 LQKENI. The CDR3 here is CASSPTDYRKFHEQFF. As DNA, the CDR3 is TGTGCCAGCTCACCAACCGACTACAGGAAGTTCCATGAGCAGTTCTTC.

Details on this clone: Other DNA sequences from this sample encode an identical CDR3 as well. The rearrangement links TRBV30 to TRBJ2-1, with D uncertain. CDR3 length: 9 amino acids. In germline, CDR1 is GTSNPN, CDR2 SVGIG (reference sequence). CDR3 in DNA: TGTGCATTGAGCAGGGAGCAGTTCTTC. Translation gives CALSREQFF.

J is TRBJ2-7 and V is TRBV10-3, with D perhaps assigned TRBD1 or TRBD2 (5 bases each). Germline assignment: CDR1 ENHRY and CDR2 SYGVKD. The ends were cut back, 3 bases at V and 3 bases at J, with 12 bases in the middle. The CDR3 has 14 amino acids. The CDR3 sequence: CAISDFEGFYEQYF. The CDR3 bases are TGTGCCATCAGTGATTTCGAGGGGTTCTACGAGCAGTACTTC.

This rearrangement joins TRBV5-8 to TRBJ2-3; D unclear. Per the germline V gene, CDR1 is SGHTS and CDR2 is YDEGEE. Trimming pared 0 bases from V and 5 bases from J, leaving 13 bases between. This CDR3 spans 15 amino acids. For the CDR3, the DNA is TGTGCCAGCAGCTTGGCAAAACGATTTGGAGATACGCAGTATTTT. Translated: CASSLAKRFGDTQYF.

A remark on this clone: Other DNA sequences from this sample encode an identical CDR3 as well. The V call is TRBV27, the J call TRBJ1-5, with D possibly being TRBD1 (5 bases). The V gene lost 3 bases and the J gene lost 1 base, with 10 bases spanning the gap. The germline V gene has CDR1 MNHEY and CDR2 SMNVEV (reference sequence). The CDR3 has 15 residues. CDR3 bases: TGTGCCAGCAGTTTGAGGGGCGGGAGCAATCAGCCCCAGCATTTT. It specifies CASSLRGGSNQPQHF.

This clone has a single count. The chain combines TRBV2 with TRBJ1-5; 10 bases align to TRBD1. CDR1 is SNHLY and CDR2 is FYNNEI in the germline V gene. V lost 11 bases, J lost 5 bases, and 9 bases stayed unmatched. This CDR3 comprises 14 residues. The CDR3 sequence is CAGSGQGTDQPQHF. DNA of the CDR3: TGTGCCGGCTCGGGACAGGGGACGGATCAGCCCCAGCATTTT. The full variable domain, with the rest looked up from reference TRBV2 and TRBJ1-5, is EPEVTQTPSHQVTQMGQEVILRCVPISNHLYFYWYRQILGQKVEFLVSFYNNEISEKSEIFDDQFSVERPDGSNFTLKIRSTKLEDSAMYFCAGSGQGTDQPQHFGDGTRLSIL.

This clone was observed a handful of times. CDR3 sequence: CASSPQTPNTEAFF. In nucleotides, the CDR3 is TGTGCCAGCAGCCCACAGACACCGAACACTGAAGCTTTCTTT. This rearrangement joins TRBV27 to TRBJ1-1; D not resolved. Germline values: CDR1 MNHEY, CDR2 SMNVEV (reference sequence). The CDR3 sequence is 14 residues long. The V gene lost 6 bases and the J gene lost 1 base, with 12 bases spanning the gap.

This sequence joins TRBV7-2 and TRBJ2-5; 9 bases are a match to TRBD1. The CDR3 spans 16 residues. V was pared by 0 bases and J by 1 base, with 3 bases of the junction left unmatched. Germline assignment: CDR1 SGHTA and CDR2 FQGNSA. CDR3 bases: TGTGCCAGCAGCTTAGCGGGACAGGGCATCCAAGAGACCCAGTACTTC. Translated: CASSLAGQGIQETQYF.

The chain couples TRBV5-6 to TRBJ1-2, with D perhaps TRBD1 (6 bases). The CDR3 consists of 16 residues. Germline CDR1 reads SGHDT; CDR2 reads YYEEEE. V was trimmed by 2 bases and J by 8 bases, leaving 22 bases between them. This CDR3 is CASSLFFQGRSQGYTF. For the CDR3, the DNA is TGTGCCAGCAGCTTATTCTTTCAGGGGCGCTCCCAAGGCTACACCTTC. The complete variable domain, with remaining parts taken from reference TRBV5-6 and TRBJ1-2, reads DAGVTQSPTHLIKTRGQQVTLRCSPKSGHDTVSWYQQALGQGPQFIFQYYEEEERQRGNFPDRFSGHQFPNYSSELNVNALLLGDSALYLCASSLFFQGRSQGYTFGSGTRLTVV.

About this clone: A much more abundant neighbour one base away suggests this may be a read error. The rearrangement uses TRBV5-1 and TRBJ2-2, with no clear D. The germline CDR1 and CDR2 sequences are SGHRS and YFSETQ. Trimming removed 3 bases at V and 1 base at J, with 1 base between. This CDR3 has 12 amino acids. CDR3 region: CASSWNTGELFF. The CDR3 bases are TGCGCCAGCAGCTGGAACACCGGGGAGCTGTTTTTT.

The V call is TRBV11-2, the J call TRBJ2-6, with a weak D call TRBD1 (6 bases). Trimming removed 2 bases from V and 2 bases from J, with 7 bases in between. Germline V gene data show CDR1 as SGHAT and CDR2 as FQNNGV. There are 15 residues in the CDR3. CDR3 sequence (DNA): TGTGCCAGCAGCTTAACAGGGACTGGGGCCAACGTCCTGACTTTC. It yields the protein CASSLTGTGANVLTF.

The chain is built from TRBV10-1 and TRBJ2-3; D gene uncertain. Trimming left V 3 bases short and J 1 base short, with 14 bases between. The CDR3 is 16 residues long. Germline V lookup: CDR1 WNHNN, CDR2 SYGVQD (reference sequence). In nucleotides, the CDR3 is TGCGCCAGCAGTGACCAAGGGTCTCTCGGCACAGATACGCAGTATTTT. Its protein is CASSDQGSLGTDTQYF.

The J gene is TRBJ2-5, the V gene TRBV11-3, with D unresolved. Trimming pared 0 bases from V and 0 bases from J, leaving 5 bases between. The germline CDR1 and CDR2 sequences are SGHNT and YENEEA. CDR3 length equals 14 residues. CDR3 nucleotides: TGTGCCAGCAGCTTAGACAGGTACCAAGAGACCCAGTACTTC. Encoded protein: CASSLDRYQETQYF.

V is TRBV4-1 and J is TRBJ1-6; the D gene is possibly TRBD1 (5 bases). The CDR3 contains 14 residues. V was trimmed by 3 bases and J by 9 bases, leaving 12 bases between them. Per the germline V gene, CDR1 is MGHRA and CDR2 is YSYEKL. CDR3 in DNA: TGCGCCAGCAGCCAGTTAGGGGAAGGTTCACCCCTCCACTTT. Its translation: CASSQLGEGSPLHF.

This clone was recorded only once. This sequence joins TRBV29-1 and TRBJ2-7; TRBD2 might be the D (6 bases). In germline, CDR1 is SQVTM, CDR2 ANQGSEA. This CDR3 contains 13 residues. Trimming pared 6 bases from V and 4 bases from J, leaving 16 bases between. Here the CDR3 DNA reads TGCAGCGTCCTGACTAGATTTACTTACGAGCAGTACTTC. This gives the protein CSVLTRFTYEQYF.

J is TRBJ1-1 and V is TRBV10-3, with D possibly matching TRBD1 (5 bases). CDR1 and CDR2 (germline): ENHRY, SYGVKD. The CDR3 has 13 amino acids. V lost 7 bases to trimming and J lost 4 bases, with 13 bases between them. The CDR3 sequence: CAITPDRVTEAFF. The CDR3 DNA reads TGTGCCATCACCCCAGACAGAGTCACTGAAGCTTTCTTT.

About this clone itself: The same CDR3 also results from other DNA sequences found in this sample. The chain joins TRBV4-1 to TRBJ1-1; 9 bases are a match to TRBD1. V trimming: 3 bases; J trimming: 2 bases; junction bases outside the gene matches: 1. CDR1 is MGHRA, CDR2 YSYEKL, per germline. The CDR3 runs 14 residues. This CDR3 reads CASSQDRGNTEAFF. The CDR3 DNA is TGCGCCAGCAGCCAGGACAGGGGTAACACTGAAGCTTTCTTT.

The chain employs TRBV9 and TRBJ2-2, with D possibly matching TRBD1 (5 bases). Trimming took off 2 bases at V and 4 bases at J, with 18 bases between the two ends. CDR1 and CDR2 from the germline V gene are SGDLS and YYNGEE. The CDR3 has 17 residues. The CDR3 loop is CASSVGPVLGATGELFF. CDR3 bases: TGTGCCAGCAGCGTGGGCCCTGTGTTAGGGGCCACCGGGGAGCTGTTTTTT.

The J gene is TRBJ1-2, the V gene TRBV5-6; D uncertain. The CDR3 runs 18 residues. Trimming removed 0 bases from V and 3 bases from J, with 21 bases in between. Germline V lookup: CDR1 SGHDT, CDR2 YYEEEE. CDR3 sequence reads: CASSLGVGRTTTDYGYTF. CDR3 nucleotides: TGTGCCAGCAGCTTGGGGGTGGGGAGAACCACGACCGACTATGGCTACACCTTC.

This chain links TRBV19 with TRBJ1-2; 8 positions agree with TRBD1. Germline trimming cut 3 bases from V and 4 bases from J; bases unmatched to any gene: 13. There are 17 residues in the CDR3. Germline-derived CDR1 and CDR2 are LNHDA and SQIVND (reference sequence). The CDR3 coding sequence is TGTGCCAGTAGTATTTTGACAGGCGACAGGGGTATCTATGGCTACACCTTC. This gives the protein CASSILTGDRGIYGYTF.

In the case of this clone: Distinct nucleotide sequences in the sample also encode this CDR3. This CDR3 is CASSDYEQYF. The CDR3 DNA follows: TGTGCCAGCTCAGACTACGAGCAGTACTTC. The chain carries TRBV28 and TRBJ2-7; D not certain. The V gene's germline CDR1 is MDHEN and CDR2 SYDVKM. Between the trimmed V and J ends, which lost 8 bases and 3 bases, there was a span of 5 bases. This CDR3 region has 10 residues.

The chain has TRBV1 and TRBJ2-3; the table's D call of TRBD2 was not tested on the DNA. TRBV1 is reported as a pseudogene. The CDR3 extends over 16 amino acids. DNA of the CDR3: TGCACCAGCAGCCAAGATCTAGCGGGAGAGACAGATACGCAGTATTTT. This gives the protein CTSSQDLAGETDTQYF.

The genes are TRBV11-3 and TRBJ2-3; D is perhaps TRBD2 (6 bases). CDR3 size: 16 residues. The germline V gene has CDR1 SGHNT and CDR2 YENEEA. With 5 bases removed from V and 2 bases from J, the gap between germline ends came to 17 bases. The CDR3 reads CASSPGTYRHTDTQYF. The CDR3, as DNA: TGTGCCAGCAGCCCCGGGACTTACCGACACACAGATACGCAGTATTTT. Looking up the rest from reference TRBV11-3 and TRBJ2-3 gives the full variable domain: EAGVVQSPRYKIIEKKQPVAFWCNPISGHNTLYWYLQNLGQGPELLIRYENEEAVDDSQLPKDRFSAERLKGVDSTLKIQPAELGDSAVYLCASSPGTYRHTDTQYFGPGTRLTVL.

About this clone itself: The sample has other DNA sequences that encode this CDR3 too. The V call is TRBV11-2, the J call TRBJ2-5; TRBD2 aligns across 7 bases. Germline CDR1 and CDR2: SGHAT and FQNNGV. There are 13 residues in the CDR3. Unmatched junction bases numbered 2, after V lost 3 bases and J lost 4 bases. CDR3 residues: CASSFWGGETQYF. DNA for the CDR3: TGTGCCAGCAGCTTTTGGGGGGGAGAGACCCAGTACTTC.

The chain employs TRBV10-3 and TRBJ1-1; D is ambiguous. The germline V and J ends were trimmed by 6 bases and 4 bases, with 9 bases remaining between them. Germline-derived CDR1 and CDR2 are ENHRY and SYGVKD. The CDR3 runs to 12 residues. The CDR3 bases are TGTGCCATCAGAGGTATGGGCACTGAAGCTTTCTTT. Amino acids: CAIRGMGTEAFF.

A remark on this clone: Other DNA sequences in the same sample also yield this CDR3. The chain links TRBV20-1 to TRBJ2-3, with D possibly matching TRBD2 (6 bases). The ends were cut back, 6 bases at V and 6 bases at J, with 10 bases in the middle. There are 11 residues in the CDR3. The germline V gene has CDR1 DFQATT and CDR2 SNEGSKA (reference sequence). CDR3 residues: CSAPRGDTQYF. CDR3 sequence (DNA): TGCAGTGCCCCTCGGGGGGATACGCAGTATTTT.